These 25 T cell receptor beta chains originate from one sample sequenced in a study of Ad26.COV2.S vaccination and SARS-CoV-2 variants. Treatment noted: 19 received Ad26.COV2.S at low or high dose, single or two shots; 5 received placebo; per-sample allocation not given. The samples were gathered on day 63 after the first injection of vaccine or placebo. Produced via immunoSEQ multiplex PCR; TCRdb's table is partial and in-frame only. The table lists roughly 680,000 clones, approximately 88% of them singletons. The input for sequencing was peripheral blood, taken in a trial of Ad26.COV2.S vaccine versus placebo. These receptors came from a person aged 18-60 years who received the Ad26.COV2.S COVID-19 vaccine or a placebo.

The gene calls are TRBV5-4 and TRBJ2-1; the match to TRBD1 covers 7 bases. CDR3 length equals 16 residues. Germline CDR1 is SGHNT and CDR2 is YYREEE (reference sequence). V dropped 3 bases and J dropped 0; count of bases not matched to a gene: 6. The CDR3 reads CASSSRGPSSYNEQFF. The CDR3 DNA reads TGTGCCAGCAGCTCGAGGGGGCCTAGCTCCTACAATGAGCAGTTCTTC. The full variable domain, in which reference TRBV5-4 and TRBJ2-1 provide the parts outside the CDR3, is ETGVTQSPTHLIKTRGQQVTLRCSSQSGHNTVSWYQQALGQGPQFIFQYYREEENGRGNFPPRFSGLQFPNYSSELNVNALELDDSALYLCASSSRGPSSYNEQFFGPGTRLTVL.

The chain joins TRBV4-1 to TRBJ2-2, with 10 bases aligning to TRBD1. Per the germline V gene, CDR1 is MGHRA and CDR2 is YSYEKL. This CDR3 has 15 amino acids. V shed 4 bases, J shed 3 bases, and the junction held 2 bases outside the gene matches. CDR3 nucleotide sequence: TGCGCCAGCAGCCCGGGACAGGGGTACACCGGGGAGCTGTTTTTT. It codes for CASSPGQGYTGELFF.

This sequence joins TRBV19 and TRBJ2-7; TRBD2 matches 10 bases. The CDR3 contains 15 residues. The junction had 5 bases not matched to a gene; V was cut back by 3 bases and J by 3 bases. The germline gives CDR1 LNHDA, CDR2 SQIVND (reference sequence). The CDR3 coding sequence is TGTGCCAGTAGTATTTTTCTAGCGGGAGACTACGAGCAGTACTTC. It is translated as CASSIFLAGDYEQYF.

The chain links TRBV11-2 to TRBJ1-6, with D perhaps matching TRBD1 (5 bases). Germline V gene data show CDR1 as SGHAT and CDR2 as FQNNGV. The V gene lost 5 bases and the J gene lost 8 bases, with 19 bases spanning the gap. There are 16 residues in the CDR3. The CDR3 protein is CASSKLGHPGDSPLHF. The CDR3 DNA is TGTGCCAGCAGCAAACTAGGACACCCGGGAGATTCACCCCTCCACTTT.

V and J are TRBV6-1 and TRBJ2-7; tentatively, D is TRBD2 (5 bases). Looked up from germline, CDR1 is MNHNS and CDR2 is SASEGT. The CDR3 loop spans 16 amino acids. The V and J ends lost 0 bases and 5 bases respectively, with 17 bases between them. The CDR3 here is CASSEAWWESSHEQYF. CDR3 DNA: TGTGCCAGCAGTGAAGCTTGGTGGGAGTCGTCCCACGAGCAGTACTTC.

The rearrangement uses TRBV7-9 and TRBJ2-5; 12 nucleotides line up with TRBD2. The CDR3 totals 15 residues. Germline V gene lookup returns CDR1 SEHNR and CDR2 FQNEAQ (reference sequence). The trim removed 4 bases at V and 5 bases at J, leaving 5 bases unmatched. The DNA for the CDR3 is TGTGCCAGCAGCTCTAGCGGGGGGGCCTTGGAGACCCAGTACTTC. Translating it yields CASSSSGGALETQYF.

This chain links TRBV30 with TRBJ1-4, with a possible D match to TRBD1 (6 bases). V lost 1 base and J lost 6, with 15 bases in between. The CDR3 is 15 residues long. Looked up from germline, CDR1 is GTSNPN and CDR2 is SVGIG (reference sequence). CDR3 region: CAWSGGGRGHEKLFF. The CDR3, as DNA: TGTGCCTGGAGTGGGGGGGGCCGCGGCCATGAAAAACTGTTTTTT.

The chain couples TRBV30 to TRBJ2-7, with 11 bases that match TRBD2. CDR1 is GTSNPN, CDR2 SVGIG, per germline (reference sequence). The trim removed 4 bases at V and 7 bases at J, leaving 9 bases unmatched. This CDR3 region has 14 residues. CDR3 nucleotide sequence: TGTGCCTGGAACCCGGGACTAGCGGCTACGGAGCAGTACTTC. Translated: CAWNPGLAATEQYF.

This clone showed up just a few times. Other DNA variants within this sample encode the same CDR3. This chain connects TRBV18 to TRBJ1-1; no firm D call. CDR3 length: 14 residues. Between the trimmed V and J ends, which lost 1 base and 2 bases, there was a span of 8 bases. Germline CDR1 KGHSH, CDR2 LQKENI. Written as DNA, the CDR3 is TGTGCCAGCTCACCACGTGAGGGAAACACTGAAGCTTTCTTT. Its translation: CASSPREGNTEAFF.

The chain is built from TRBV6-1 and TRBJ1-3; D may be TRBD1 (6 bases). The CDR3 has 15 residues. From germline, CDR1 is MNHNS and CDR2 SASEGT. Trimming stripped 3 bases from V and 4 bases from J, with 13 bases between. CDR3 sequence: CASSDGGGFGNTIYF. The CDR3 DNA reads as TGTGCCAGCAGTGATGGGGGCGGGTTCGGAAACACCATATATTTT.

In its sample, this clone was seen once. The gene calls are TRBV6-5 and TRBJ1-1; possible D gene TRBD1, 6 bases. Per the germline V gene, CDR1 is MNHEY and CDR2 is SVGAGI. The CDR3 sequence is 13 residues long. V shed 6 bases and J shed 5 bases, with 13 bases lying between them. In DNA form, the CDR3 reads TGTGCCAGCAGCCCGACAGGTACTACTGAAGCTTTCTTT. This encodes CASSPTGTTEAFF.

The genes are TRBV5-4 and TRBJ2-7; 12 nucleotides line up with TRBD1. The CDR3 runs 16 residues. The J segment lost 6 bases and the V segment lost 0 bases, leaving 7 bases of the junction unmatched. Germline V gives CDR1 SGHNT, CDR2 YYREEE (reference sequence). Here the CDR3 reads CASSLDPGTGGGEQYF. The CDR3, as DNA: TGTGCCAGCAGCTTGGACCCCGGGACAGGGGGCGGCGAGCAGTACTTC. Based on the CDR3 plus reference TRBV5-4 and TRBJ2-7, the full variable domain is ETGVTQSPTHLIKTRGQQVTLRCSSQSGHNTVSWYQQALGQGPQFIFQYYREEENGRGNFPPRFSGLQFPNYSSELNVNALELDDSALYLCASSLDPGTGGGEQYFGPGTRLTVT.

The rearrangement links TRBV5-4 to TRBJ1-6; D is perhaps TRBD1 (6 bases). Between the trimmed V and J ends, which lost 2 bases and 1 base, there was a span of 7 bases. The CDR3 consists of 15 residues. The germline CDR1 and CDR2 sequences are SGHNT and YYREEE (reference sequence). Written as DNA, the CDR3 is TGTGCCAGCAGCTTAGGGGGATCCTATAATTCACCCCTCCACTTT. It is translated as CASSLGGSYNSPLHF.

The rearrangement links TRBV9 to TRBJ2-6; D uncertain. Trimming stripped 3 bases from V and 0 bases from J, with 16 bases between. The CDR3 length is 18 residues. Germline CDR1 SGDLS, CDR2 YYNGEE. Written as DNA, the CDR3 is TGTGCCAGCAGCGAAGCGTACCCGACCTCCTCTGGGGCCAACGTCCTGACTTTC. This translates into CASSEAYPTSSGANVLTF.

This rearrangement joins TRBV27 to TRBJ1-5, with D hard to call. The CDR3 runs to 14 residues. CDR1 is MNHEY, CDR2 SMNVEV, per germline (reference sequence). V lost 2 bases, J lost 2 bases, and 7 bases lay in between. The CDR3 spells CASSLGEGNQPQHF. CDR3 in DNA: TGTGCCAGCAGTTTAGGGGAGGGCAATCAGCCCCAGCATTTT.

This clone is a singleton in its sample. The CDR3 DNA reads TGTGCCAGCAGCTTAGCGGCCCTCACAGATACGCAGTATTTT. Translated: CASSLAALTDTQYF. This chain joins TRBV11-2 and TRBJ2-3; D is ambiguous. V dropped 1 base and J dropped 2 bases, with 7 bases sitting between them. The germline V gene has CDR1 SGHAT and CDR2 FQNNGV. The CDR3 is made up of 14 amino acids.

This clone was seen a handful of times. The gene calls are TRBV5-4 and TRBJ1-1, with 7 bases that match TRBD1. Per germline, CDR1 SGHNT and CDR2 YYREEE (reference sequence). CDR3 length equals 15 residues. Trimming took 4 bases from V and 5 from J; bases not matched to a gene: 11. The CDR3 is CASSPRQGERTEAFF. The CDR3 nucleotides read TGTGCCAGCAGCCCCCGACAGGGAGAAAGGACTGAAGCTTTCTTT.

The rearrangement joins TRBV15 to TRBJ1-2; D unresolved. Trimming stripped 0 bases from V and 2 bases from J, with 7 bases between. Looked up from germline, CDR1 is LNHNV and CDR2 is YYDKDF (reference sequence). The CDR3 consists of 14 residues. The CDR3: CATSRDFVNYGYTF. CDR3 sequence (DNA): TGTGCCACCAGCAGAGATTTCGTGAACTATGGCTACACCTTC.

The chain is built from TRBV3-1 (or the pseudogene TRBV3-2) and TRBJ1-2; weak D call: TRBD1 (6 bases). V lost 8 bases and J lost 5, with 15 bases in between. CDR1 is LGHDT, CDR2 YNNKEL, per germline (reference sequence). This CDR3 spans 13 amino acids. DNA for the CDR3: TGTGCCAGCTCCGTTACAGGGAGATATGGCTACACCTTC. Amino acid sequence: CASSVTGRYGYTF.

The genes are TRBV27 and TRBJ2-7, with D possibly being TRBD1 (5 bases). V was clipped by 4 bases and J by 2 bases, with 9 bases between them. The CDR3 runs to 13 residues. CDR1 is MNHEY and CDR2 is SMNVEV in the germline V gene (reference sequence). CDR3 in DNA: TGTGCCAGCAGTTCGACAGTAGCCTACGAGCAGTACTTC. Residues: CASSSTVAYEQYF.

On this clone itself: This sample includes further DNA sequences coding for the same CDR3. The rearrangement uses TRBV2 and TRBJ2-3, with 9 positions matching TRBD2. Germline V gives CDR1 SNHLY, CDR2 FYNNEI. Trimming cost V 6 bases and J 1 base; bases outside gene matches: 2. The CDR3 runs 14 residues. This CDR3 reads CASSLAGGTDTQYF. The CDR3 nucleotides read TGTGCCAGCAGCTTAGCGGGAGGCACAGATACGCAGTATTTT.

The J gene is TRBJ2-1, the V gene TRBV2; D may correspond to TRBD1 or TRBD2 (5 bases each). Germline-derived CDR1 and CDR2 are SNHLY and FYNNEI. The CDR3 runs 11 residues. Trimming shortened V by 3 bases and J by 12 bases, and 9 bases separated the two germline ends. CDR3 amino acids: CASSDRGGQFF. CDR3 nucleotide sequence: TGTGCCAGCAGTGACCGTGGGGGGCAGTTCTTC.

V is TRBV7-9 and J is TRBJ2-3, with TRBD2 identical over 10 bases. Germline V CDR1 and CDR2: SEHNR, FQNEAQ (reference sequence). Trimming removed 2 bases from V and 5 bases from J; junction bases left unmatched: 10. The CDR3 covers 17 residues. CDR3 sequence: CASSLRASGRQEDTQYF. The CDR3 nucleotides read TGTGCCAGCAGCTTACGGGCTAGCGGGAGACAAGAAGATACGCAGTATTTT.

The chain is built from TRBV19 and TRBJ2-7; TRBD1 is a possible D gene (5 bases). CDR1 LNHDA and CDR2 SQIVND come from the germline V gene (reference sequence). The ends were cut back, 3 bases at V and 1 base at J, with 13 bases in the middle. This CDR3 spans 15 amino acids. This CDR3 is CASSIEAQGSYEQYF. The CDR3 region has the DNA TGTGCCAGTAGTATCGAGGCCCAGGGTTCCTACGAGCAGTACTTC.

CDR3 sequence: CASSYGGSSNEQFF. The CDR3 DNA reads TGTGCCAGCAGTTACGGAGGGTCCAGTAATGAGCAGTTCTTC. The chain couples TRBV6-2 or TRBV6-3 to TRBJ2-1, with a possible D match to TRBD2 (6 bases). Looked up from germline, CDR1 is MNHEY and CDR2 is SVGEGT. This CDR3 has 14 residues. Trimming stripped 2 bases from V and 7 bases from J, with 12 bases between.